The 29 T cell receptor beta chains listed next were all sequenced from one sample in a study of shared clonotypes between healthy human individuals. Naive CD8 cells lacked CD45RO and underwent positive selection for CCR7, leaving out terminally differentiated effector memory CD45RA+ cells. This table comes from immunoSEQ multiplex PCR, and its TCRdb copy is limited to in-frame clones, with some not included. The profile shows over 800,000 clones, roughly 92% of them singletons. The sequencing input was naive CD8+ T cells sorted from blood. These receptor sequences come from a man younger than 40 in good health.

This clone was seen more than once but under ten times. V is TRBV27 and J is TRBJ2-7; possibly TRBD1 for D (6 bases). CDR3 length: 15 residues. The ends were cut back, 3 bases at V and 1 base at J, with 13 bases in the middle. Germline loops: CDR1 MNHEY, CDR2 SMNVEV (reference sequence). In nucleotides, the CDR3 is TGTGCCAGCAGTTTCTCTTTGGGGGCGTCCTACGAGCAGTACTTC. This gives the protein CASSFSLGASYEQYF.

The chain combines TRBV25-1 with TRBJ1-1; D might be TRBD1 (5 bases). The CDR3 is 13 amino acids. Trimming shortened V by 6 bases and J by 4 bases, and 12 bases separated the two germline ends. The germline V gene has CDR1 MGHDK and CDR2 SYGVNS. The CDR3 coding sequence is TGTGCCAGCAGGGAAGGGGCGGGCACTGAAGCTTTCTTT. Amino acid sequence: CASREGAGTEAFF. Full variable domain (outside the CDR3, taken from reference TRBV25-1 and TRBJ1-1): EADIYQTPRYLVIGTGKKITLECSQTMGHDKMYWYQQDPGMELHLIHYSYGVNSTEKGDLSSESTVSRIRTEHFPLTLESARPSHTSQYLCASREGAGTEAFFGQGTRLTVV.

The genes are TRBV28 and TRBJ2-7, with TRBD1 matching 9 bases. The CDR3 has 18 residues. CDR1 and CDR2 (germline): MDHEN, SYDVKM. J gave up 2 bases and V 4 bases, and 15 bases lay outside the gene matches. CDR3 in DNA: TGTGCCAGCAGTTCCCCAAGGCAGACCGGGACAGGGCCCTACGAGCAGTACTTC. It is translated as CASSSPRQTGTGPYEQYF.

The gene calls are TRBV5-6 and TRBJ1-5, with 10 bases matching TRBD1. CDR3 size: 19 residues. CDR1 and CDR2 from the germline V gene are SGHDT and YYEEEE. The V gene end was trimmed by 1 base and the J gene end by 0 bases; junction bases not matched to a gene: 10. The CDR3 DNA is TGTGCCAGCAGCTTGATGGTGGGGACAGGGGACTTTAGCAATCAGCCCCAGCATTTT. Its translation is CASSLMVGTGDFSNQPQHF.

The chain has TRBV7-9 and TRBJ1-2, with a possible D match to TRBD1 (6 bases). V was cut by 5 bases and J by 0 bases, with 22 bases left in between. Germline V CDR1 and CDR2: SEHNR, FQNEAQ (reference sequence). This CDR3 region has 18 residues. DNA of the CDR3: TGTGCCAGCAGCCCAGAAAGCGAGCAGGGGCTAACTAACTATGGCTACACCTTC. It yields the protein CASSPESEQGLTNYGYTF.

The J gene is TRBJ1-5, the V gene TRBV6-1, with TRBD1 matching over 9 bases. The CDR3 is made up of 20 amino acids. Looked up from germline, CDR1 is MNHNS and CDR2 is SASEGT. V dropped 3 bases and J dropped 6; count of bases not matched to a gene: 21. The CDR3 here is CASSDGLDTRDREVVQPQHF. The CDR3, as DNA: TGTGCCAGCAGTGACGGCCTGGACACTCGGGACAGGGAGGTTGTTCAGCCCCAGCATTTT.

The chain is built from TRBV6-6 and TRBJ2-7; D remains ambiguous. This CDR3 has 12 amino acids. Deletions cut 3 bases from V and 7 bases from J, with 10 bases between. CDR1 is MNHNY, CDR2 SVGAGI, per germline (reference sequence). CDR3 bases: TGTGCCAGCAGTTATCCAATGCGGGAGCAGTACTTC. Translation gives CASSYPMREQYF.

V is TRBV7-9 and J is TRBJ2-1; D not resolved. Between the trimmed V and J ends, which lost 1 base and 7 bases, there was a span of 20 bases. The germline V gene encodes CDR1 SEHNR and CDR2 FQNEAQ (reference sequence). The CDR3 sequence is 17 residues long. The CDR3 region has the DNA TGTGCCAGCAGCTTAGGGGCGAGCACTTCACGACTGAATGAGCAGTTCTTC. It is translated as CASSLGASTSRLNEQFF.

This rearrangement joins TRBV28 to TRBJ1-2, with D unclear. CDR1 is MDHEN and CDR2 is SYDVKM in the germline V gene. The CDR3 totals 19 residues. With 4 bases removed from V and 2 bases from J, the gap between germline ends came to 26 bases. CDR3 amino acids: CASSSLTLDPITQNYGYTF. The CDR3 DNA reads as TGTGCCAGCAGTTCACTTACCCTCGACCCCATTACCCAAAACTATGGCTACACCTTC.

This clone was picked up one time. The rearrangement uses TRBV13 and TRBJ1-1; no reliable D call. Germline V gene sequence: CDR1 PRHDT, CDR2 FYEKMQ (reference sequence). This CDR3 comprises 13 residues. V lost 8 bases, J lost 4 bases, and 14 bases lay in between. CDR3 coding DNA: TGTGCCAGCGGGGTCAGTCGGGGCACTGAAGCTTTCTTT. This sequence encodes CASGVSRGTEAFF. Complete variable domain (other parts from reference TRBV13 and TRBJ1-1): AAGVIQSPRHLIKEKRETATLKCYPIPRHDTVYWYQQGPGQDPQFLISFYEKMQSDKGSIPDRFSAQQFSDYHSELNMSSLELGDSALYFCASGVSRGTEAFFGQGTRLTVV.

The CDR3 region has the DNA TGTGCCACTCCTCGGGGCACCGGGGAGCTGTTTTTT. Residues: CATPRGTGELFF. This chain uses TRBV2 with TRBJ2-2; D possibly corresponds to TRBD2 (5 bases). The germline V gene has CDR1 SNHLY and CDR2 FYNNEI. The V and J ends lost 10 bases and 4 bases respectively, with 10 bases between them. There are 12 residues in the CDR3.

This chain joins TRBV6-5 and TRBJ1-5, with D perhaps matching TRBD1 (5 bases). CDR1 and CDR2 from the germline V gene are MNHEY and SVGAGI. The CDR3 runs to 15 residues. Deletions cut 0 bases from V and 6 bases from J, with 12 bases between. Here the CDR3 reads CASSYSQGSLQPQHF. DNA for the CDR3: TGTGCCAGCAGTTACTCCCAGGGATCACTTCAGCCCCAGCATTTT.

V usage is TRBV27 and J usage is TRBJ1-1; 9 bases fit TRBD1. The CDR3 extends over 14 amino acids. The germline V gene encodes CDR1 MNHEY and CDR2 SMNVEV (reference sequence). V was clipped by 6 bases and J by 5 bases; unmatched bases: 7. As DNA, the CDR3 is TGTGCCAGCAGCCGGGACAGGGCACAAACTGAAGCTTTCTTT. Its protein is CASSRDRAQTEAFF.

The rearrangement uses TRBV2 and TRBJ2-7; 8 positions match TRBD1. The CDR3 has 12 residues. Germline V lookup: CDR1 SNHLY, CDR2 FYNNEI. V lost 11 bases and J lost 3; bases outside the gene matches: 6. CDR3 sequence: CAGRTGIYEQYF. DNA for the CDR3: TGTGCCGGCCGGACAGGGATCTACGAGCAGTACTTC.

This chain links TRBV10-1 with TRBJ2-3; 7 positions match TRBD2. V shed 0 bases and J 5 bases; nucleotides not matched to a gene: 14. Germline CDR1 WNHNN, CDR2 SYGVQD (reference sequence). CDR3 size: 18 residues. The CDR3 coding sequence is TGCGCCAGCAGTGAGTCGGGTTTAGAGCGGGAAATAGAAGATACGCAGTATTTT. Its protein product is CASSESGLEREIEDTQYF.

The chain is built from TRBV5-8 and TRBJ2-7; D is possibly TRBD2 (6 bases). Trimming took off 2 bases at V and 3 bases at J, with 6 bases between the two ends. The CDR3 extends over 12 amino acids. Germline loops: CDR1 SGHTS, CDR2 YDEGEE. CDR3 sequence reads: CASSFSGYEQYF. CDR3 nucleotide sequence: TGTGCCAGCAGCTTTAGCGGCTACGAGCAGTACTTC.

The chain joins TRBV28 to TRBJ2-7; 7 bases are shared with TRBD2. There are 15 residues in the CDR3. The V gene end was trimmed by 5 bases and the J gene end by 4 bases; junction bases not matched to a gene: 11. The germline gives CDR1 MDHEN, CDR2 SYDVKM. The CDR3 bases are TGTGCCAGCAGTCCGCGCGGGAGAGGTAATTACGAGCAGTACTTC. Amino acid sequence: CASSPRGRGNYEQYF.

The rearrangement uses TRBV6-6 and TRBJ1-5, with a possible D match to TRBD1 (5 bases). The CDR3 covers 14 residues. V gave up 3 bases and J gave up 5 bases, with 11 bases separating them. CDR1 is MNHNY, CDR2 SVGAGI, per germline (reference sequence). CDR3 loop: CASSYNGGYQPQHF. The CDR3 bases are TGTGCCAGCAGTTATAACGGGGGATATCAGCCCCAGCATTTT.

The chain links TRBV4-1 to TRBJ2-7, with D possibly being TRBD1 (5 bases). The germline V gene has CDR1 MGHRA and CDR2 YSYEKL. The CDR3 runs 13 residues. Between the trimmed V and J ends, which lost 5 bases and 5 bases, there was a span of 13 bases. The CDR3 DNA sequence: TGCGCCAGCAGCACTGGACATCTACACGAGCAGTACTTC. Translated: CASSTGHLHEQYF.

This clone was counted a few times. The chain joins TRBV7-9 to TRBJ2-7, with a weak D call TRBD1 (6 bases). The CDR3 has 12 amino acids. V dropped 10 bases and J dropped 0 bases, with 10 bases sitting between them. Germline V gives CDR1 SEHNR, CDR2 FQNEAQ (reference sequence). CDR3 in DNA: TGTGCCACCACAGGGCGCTCCTACGAGCAGTACTTC. It encodes CATTGRSYEQYF.

With respect to this clone: This CDR3 is also generated by other DNA sequences in the sample. This chain connects TRBV7-9 to TRBJ2-5; D is uncertain. The V end was cut by 6 bases, the J end by 0 bases, with 8 bases between. The CDR3 sequence is 13 residues long. CDR1 and CDR2 (germline): SEHNR, FQNEAQ (reference sequence). The CDR3 sequence is CASSPRDQETQYF. CDR3 DNA sequence: TGTGCCAGCAGTCCTCGGGACCAAGAGACCCAGTACTTC.

The chain couples TRBV4-3 to TRBJ1-2; D unclear. Trimming cost V 0 bases and J 8 bases, with 13 bases left between them. In germline, CDR1 is LGHNA, CDR2 YSLEER. The CDR3 sequence is 14 residues long. CDR3 nucleotides: TGCGCCAGCAGCCAAGATCTTTCACATGCGGGCTACACCTTC. Amino acid sequence: CASSQDLSHAGYTF.

The chain links TRBV14 to TRBJ2-2; D may be TRBD1 (6 bases). Trimming left V 6 bases short and J 3 bases short, with 14 bases between. The CDR3 totals 15 residues. In germline, CDR1 is SGHDN, CDR2 FVKESK. Here the CDR3 DNA reads TGTGCCAGCAGGGGCACGGCAGGGGACACCGGGGAGCTGTTTTTT. It is translated as CASRGTAGDTGELFF.

The chain is built from TRBV6-1 and TRBJ2-7; 7 positions match TRBD1. Germline V lookup: CDR1 MNHNS, CDR2 SASEGT. The CDR3 has 15 amino acids. V shed 5 bases and J 2 bases; nucleotides not matched to a gene: 9. The CDR3: CASSLGIGQAYEQYF. CDR3 coding DNA: TGTGCCAGCAGTTTGGGGATTGGACAGGCCTACGAGCAGTACTTC.

The CDR3 bases are TGTGCCAGCAGCCCTCGGCCAGGGGGAACTTACGAGCAGTACTTC. Translating gives CASSPRPGGTYEQYF. The chain carries TRBV13 and TRBJ2-7; 7 nucleotides match TRBD1. CDR3 length: 15 amino acids. Germline CDR1 reads PRHDT; CDR2 reads FYEKMQ (reference sequence). J lost 4 bases, V lost 5 bases, and 11 bases had no gene match.

This sequence joins TRBV27 and TRBJ2-1; D remains ambiguous. The CDR3 covers 11 residues. Germline V gene lookup returns CDR1 MNHEY and CDR2 SMNVEV (reference sequence). V lost 11 bases and J lost 5, with 10 bases in between. The CDR3, as DNA: TGTGCCGCCCATAAGAACAATGAGCAGTTCTTC. Translated, it gives CAAHKNNEQFF.

The V gene is TRBV7-6, the J gene TRBJ2-7, with unresolved D. CDR1 is SGHVS and CDR2 is FNYEAQ in the germline V gene. V dropped 1 base and J dropped 5 bases, with 6 bases sitting between them. This CDR3 has 12 residues. CDR3 in DNA: TGTGCCAGCAGCTTAGGTATCAACGAGCAGTACTTC. This gives the protein CASSLGINEQYF. Full variable domain (outside the CDR3, taken from reference TRBV7-6 and TRBJ2-7): GAGVSQSPRYKVTKRGQDVALRCDPISGHVSLYWYRQALGQGPEFLTYFNYEAQQDKSGLPNDRFSAERPEGSISTLTIQRTEQRDSAMYRCASSLGINEQYFGPGTRLTVT.

This rearrangement joins TRBV7-9 to TRBJ1-1; D gene uncertain. Germline CDR1 reads SEHNR; CDR2 reads FQNEAQ (reference sequence). The CDR3 runs to 13 residues. Trimming shortened V by 3 bases and J by 0 bases, and 5 bases separated the two germline ends. CDR3 protein: CASSFGLNTEAFF. In DNA form, the CDR3 reads TGTGCCAGCAGCTTTGGCCTGAACACTGAAGCTTTCTTT.

This sequence joins TRBV6-1 and TRBJ1-1; a possible D gene is TRBD1 (5 bases). The CDR3 has 13 residues. The V and J ends lost 6 bases and 4 bases respectively, with 12 bases between them. Germline loops: CDR1 MNHNS, CDR2 SASEGT. CDR3 bases: TGTGCCAGCAGCCTCGGCCAGGGCACTGAAGCTTTCTTT. Protein product: CASSLGQGTEAFF.